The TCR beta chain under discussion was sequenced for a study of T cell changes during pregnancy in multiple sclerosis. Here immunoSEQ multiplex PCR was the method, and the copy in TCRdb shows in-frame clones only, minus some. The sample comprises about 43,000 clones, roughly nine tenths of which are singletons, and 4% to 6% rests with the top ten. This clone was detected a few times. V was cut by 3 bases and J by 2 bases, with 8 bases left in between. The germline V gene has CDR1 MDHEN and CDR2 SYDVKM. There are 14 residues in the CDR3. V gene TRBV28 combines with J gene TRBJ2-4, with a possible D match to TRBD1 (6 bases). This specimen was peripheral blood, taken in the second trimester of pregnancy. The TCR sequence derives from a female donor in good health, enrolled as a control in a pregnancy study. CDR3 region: CASSLRGTKNIQYF. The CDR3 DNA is TGTGCCAGCAGTTTGAGGGGGACCAAAAACATTCAGTACTTC.